The rows below give T cell receptor beta chains drawn from one sample of a study of blood T cell repertoires in COVID-19. Sequenced by immunoSEQ multiplex PCR; TCRdb stores in-frame clones only, minus some. The data contain about 23,000 clones, approximately 92% of them singletons. What was sequenced was peripheral blood. The origin of the receptors is a human donor in a cohort sampled during active COVID-19. Each CDR3 is given with its conserved first and last residue. A D gene is named only where the DNA matches it firmly. Expanded clones get a size class; other rows say once, few or many, or leave the size out.

CDR3 DNA: TGTGCCAGCACCTACCCGACCGGACTAGCGGGGACAGATACGCAGTATTTT
CDR3 protein: CASTYPTGLAGTDTQYF
D gene: TRBD2
clone size: NA
V gene: TRBV2
J gene: TRBJ2-3

CDR3 DNA: TGCGCCAGCAGCCAAGATGGCGCCGGGAGCTCCTATAATTCACCCCTCCACTTT
CDR3 protein: CASSQDGAGSSYNSPLHF
D gene: NA
clone size: NA
V gene: TRBV4-1
J gene: TRBJ1-6

CDR3 DNA: TGTGCCAGCAAACCGGACAGCCGGATGAACACTGAAGCTTTCTTT
CDR3 protein: CASKPDSRMNTEAFF
D gene: NA
clone size: NA
V gene: TRBV11-3
J gene: TRBJ1-1

CDR3 DNA: TGTGCCAGCGGAACAGCGGCCAGCTCTGGAAACACCATATATTTT
CDR3 protein: CASGTAASSGNTIYF
D gene: NA
clone size: few
V gene: TRBV11-2
J gene: TRBJ1-3

CDR3 DNA: TGTGCCAGCTCACCAACAGGGGTGGTTGAAGCTTTCTTT
CDR3 protein: CASSPTGVVEAFF
D gene: TRBD1
clone size: NA
V gene: TRBV18
J gene: TRBJ1-1

CDR3 DNA: TGTGCCAGCAGTTACGTGGGGGGATTGGTCTATGGCTACACCTTC
CDR3 protein: CASSYVGGLVYGYTF
D gene: NA
clone size: NA
V gene: TRBV6-5
J gene: TRBJ1-2

CDR3 DNA: TGCGCCAGCAGCGGCCGGGGAGGGGGAGCTGAAAAACTGTTTTTT
CDR3 protein: CASSGRGGGAEKLFF
D gene: NA
clone size: NA
V gene: TRBV5-1
J gene: TRBJ1-4

CDR3 DNA: TGTGCCAGCAGCCTCAAACAGGTAGAGCAGTACTTC
CDR3 protein: CASSLKQVEQYF
D gene: NA
clone size: NA
V gene: TRBV7-9
J gene: TRBJ2-7

CDR3 DNA: TGTGCCAGCAGTACAGAGATCTCCTATAATTCACCCCTCCACTTT
CDR3 protein: CASSTEISYNSPLHF
D gene: NA
clone size: NA
V gene: TRBV6-5
J gene: TRBJ1-6

CDR3 DNA: TGTGCCAGTAGGCCACAGGGAAGCGGCAATCAGCCCCAGCATTTT
CDR3 protein: CASRPQGSGNQPQHF
D gene: NA
clone size: NA
V gene: TRBV19
J gene: TRBJ1-5

CDR3 DNA: TGTGCCAGCAGTTACTCCATGAGTGGTTCCAAAGAGACCCAGTACTTC
CDR3 protein: CASSYSMSGSKETQYF
D gene: NA
clone size: NA
V gene: TRBV6-5
J gene: TRBJ2-5

CDR3 DNA: TGTGCCAGCAGTGATGGGGCCGAAGCTTTCTTT
CDR3 protein: CASSDGAEAFF
D gene: NA
clone size: NA
V gene: TRBV6-1
J gene: TRBJ1-1

CDR3 DNA: TGTGCCAGCAGGGGGACAGGCGTCTTGATCTACGAGCAGTACTTC
CDR3 protein: CASRGTGVLIYEQYF
D gene: TRBD1
clone size: NA
V gene: TRBV6-5
J gene: TRBJ2-7

CDR3 DNA: TGTGCCACCAGCAGCCACCCAGTACCATCGGAAGCTTTCTTT
CDR3 protein: CATSSHPVPSEAFF
D gene: NA
clone size: NA
V gene: TRBV15
J gene: TRBJ1-1

CDR3 DNA: TGTGCCATCAGTGATAGCGGGGGGGCCTACAATGAGCAGTTCTTC
CDR3 protein: CAISDSGGAYNEQFF
D gene: TRBD2
clone size: few
V gene: TRBV10-3
J gene: TRBJ2-1

CDR3 DNA: TGTGCCAGCAGCTTAAATGAGGGTACTGAAGCTTTCTTT
CDR3 protein: CASSLNEGTEAFF
D gene: NA
clone size: NA
V gene: TRBV7-3
J gene: TRBJ1-1

CDR3 DNA: TGTGCCAGCAGCTTAGATCTGACTAGCGGGGGACCAGATACGCAGTATTTT
CDR3 protein: CASSLDLTSGGPDTQYF
D gene: TRBD2
clone size: NA
V gene: TRBV11-3
J gene: TRBJ2-3

CDR3 DNA: TGTGCCAGCAGTTATGGTCTGAGCTCCTACAATGAGCAGTTCTTC
CDR3 protein: CASSYGLSSYNEQFF
D gene: NA
clone size: NA
V gene: TRBV6-2/TRBV6-3
J gene: TRBJ2-1

CDR3 DNA: TGCAGCGTCCGGGACAGCTCGAGCTCCTATAATTCACCCCTCCACTTT
CDR3 protein: CSVRDSSSSYNSPLHF
D gene: TRBD1
clone size: NA
V gene: TRBV29-1
J gene: TRBJ1-6

CDR3 DNA: TGTGCCAGCGCTACCCCGGGCACTGAAGCTTTCTTT
CDR3 protein: CASATPGTEAFF
D gene: NA
clone size: once
V gene: TRBV9
J gene: TRBJ1-1

CDR3 DNA: TGTGCCAGCAGTCGGCGGATCACCGGGGAGCTGTTTTTT
CDR3 protein: CASSRRITGELFF
D gene: NA
clone size: NA
V gene: TRBV5-6
J gene: TRBJ2-2

CDR3 DNA: TGTGCCAGCTCCACTCCGGGACAACCCTACGAGCAGTACTTC
CDR3 protein: CASSTPGQPYEQYF
D gene: NA
clone size: NA
V gene: TRBV18
J gene: TRBJ2-7

CDR3 DNA: TGTGCTAGTGGTGCCATACAGAGCACAGATACGCAGTATTTT
CDR3 protein: CASGAIQSTDTQYF
D gene: NA
clone size: NA
V gene: TRBV12-5
J gene: TRBJ2-3

CDR3 DNA: TGTGCCAGCAGTCAGACAGGGGGTCGATATGGCTACACCTTC
CDR3 protein: CASSQTGGRYGYTF
D gene: TRBD1
clone size: NA
V gene: TRBV25-1
J gene: TRBJ1-2

CDR3 DNA: TGTGCCAGCAGCGTAGACAGTGGGGGGGCCGCAGATACGCAGTATTTT
CDR3 protein: CASSVDSGGAADTQYF
D gene: NA
clone size: NA
V gene: TRBV9
J gene: TRBJ2-3

CDR3 DNA: TGTGCCTGGAGTGTACAAAGGCCAGGGATATATGGCTACACCTTC
CDR3 protein: CAWSVQRPGIYGYTF
D gene: NA
clone size: NA
V gene: TRBV30
J gene: TRBJ1-2

CDR3 DNA: TGTGCCAGTTTTAAGGGGCAGGACGGTTACGAGCAGTACTTC
CDR3 protein: CASFKGQDGYEQYF
D gene: NA
clone size: NA
V gene: TRBV18
J gene: TRBJ2-7

CDR3 DNA: TGCAGCGTTGGGACATACCCCTACGAGCAGTACTTC
CDR3 protein: CSVGTYPYEQYF
D gene: NA
clone size: NA
V gene: TRBV29-1
J gene: TRBJ2-7

CDR3 DNA: TGCAGTGCTAGTCCCTCCCCGGACAGGGGGCGAGGCTACACCTTC
CDR3 protein: CSASPSPDRGRGYTF
D gene: TRBD1
clone size: NA
V gene: TRBV20-1
J gene: TRBJ1-2

CDR3 DNA: TGTGCCAGCAGTCCGGAAACGGGACACCGCAATCAGCCCCAGCATTTT
CDR3 protein: CASSPETGHRNQPQHF
D gene: NA
clone size: NA
V gene: TRBV27
J gene: TRBJ1-5

CDR3 DNA: TGTGCCAGCAGCTCGGGCGGGTTAGAGACCCAGTACTTC
CDR3 protein: CASSSGGLETQYF
D gene: NA
clone size: NA
V gene: TRBV7-3
J gene: TRBJ2-5

CDR3 DNA: TGTGCCAGCAGTTTAGTAGGTGACAGTTACAATGAGCAGTTCTTC
CDR3 protein: CASSLVGDSYNEQFF
D gene: NA
clone size: NA
V gene: TRBV27
J gene: TRBJ2-1

CDR3 DNA: TGTGCCAGCTCTCCGGGGATCGCTAATTCACCCCTCCACTTT
CDR3 protein: CASSPGIANSPLHF
D gene: NA
clone size: NA
V gene: TRBV18
J gene: TRBJ1-6

CDR3 DNA: TGTGCCAGCTCGCAGGGTTCAACTAATGAAAAACTGTTTTTT
CDR3 protein: CASSQGSTNEKLFF
D gene: NA
clone size: NA
V gene: TRBV18
J gene: TRBJ1-4

CDR3 DNA: TGTGCCAGCAGCACTCGGACAGGGAGTCCCGAGCAGTACTTC
CDR3 protein: CASSTRTGSPEQYF
D gene: TRBD1
clone size: NA
V gene: TRBV5-8
J gene: TRBJ2-7

CDR3 DNA: TGCAGCGTTGCCAACCCCCGGGACATGAACACTGAAGCTTTCTTT
CDR3 protein: CSVANPRDMNTEAFF
D gene: NA
clone size: NA
V gene: TRBV29-1
J gene: TRBJ1-1

CDR3 DNA: TGTGCCAGCAGCCAGGGGCAGGGGGAGCAGTACTTC
CDR3 protein: CASSQGQGEQYF
D gene: NA
clone size: NA
V gene: TRBV3-1/TRBV3-2
J gene: TRBJ2-7

CDR3 DNA: TGTGCCAGCAACCTAGCGGGGGGGCCTAATGAGCAGTTCTTC
CDR3 protein: CASNLAGGPNEQFF
D gene: TRBD2
clone size: NA
V gene: TRBV7-9
J gene: TRBJ2-1

CDR3 DNA: TGCAGCGTTGGAGGGAACGAGCAGTACTTC
CDR3 protein: CSVGGNEQYF
D gene: NA
clone size: NA
V gene: TRBV29-1
J gene: TRBJ2-7

CDR3 DNA: TGTGCCAGCAGCTGGACAGGGCCCCAAGAGACCCAGTACTTC
CDR3 protein: CASSWTGPQETQYF
D gene: TRBD1
clone size: NA
V gene: TRBV6-5
J gene: TRBJ2-5

CDR3 DNA: TGTGCCATCAGTGGACCGGGACAGGGTCTAGATGGCTACACCTTC
CDR3 protein: CAISGPGQGLDGYTF
D gene: TRBD1
clone size: NA
V gene: TRBV10-3
J gene: TRBJ1-2

CDR3 DNA: TGCGCCAGCCCCCTCCCCTACAGTTTCTACGAGCAGTACTTC
CDR3 protein: CASPLPYSFYEQYF
D gene: NA
clone size: NA
V gene: TRBV23-1
J gene: TRBJ2-7

CDR3 DNA: TGTGCCAGCAGCGTAGAGGTGGGGACAGGGGTCACTGAAGCTTTCTTT
CDR3 protein: CASSVEVGTGVTEAFF
D gene: TRBD1
clone size: NA
V gene: TRBV9
J gene: TRBJ1-1

CDR3 DNA: TGTGCCAGCTCTTCCGACACTAGCAATCAGCCCCAGCATTTT
CDR3 protein: CASSSDTSNQPQHF
D gene: NA
clone size: NA
V gene: TRBV18
J gene: TRBJ1-5

CDR3 DNA: TGTGCCAGCAGTGATCCCAGCGGGGGGTACGAGCAGTACTTC
CDR3 protein: CASSDPSGGYEQYF
D gene: TRBD2
clone size: NA
V gene: TRBV2
J gene: TRBJ2-7

CDR3 DNA: TGTGCCAGCAGTCAGGTGGGTGGGACAGCCACTCAAGAGACCCAGTACTTC
CDR3 protein: CASSQVGGTATQETQYF
D gene: TRBD1
clone size: NA
V gene: TRBV28
J gene: TRBJ2-5